This T cell receptor (beta chain) emerged from a study of CD8+CD57+ T cells in acquired aplastic anemia. Study context: Sorted cells (CD4+ and CD8+) yielded DNA amounts that averaged around 3.5 ug. Study-wide points: More than 25 was the count of CD8+ CDR3 sequences that patients shared with controls. Controls and patients did not differ significantly in CD8+ Simpson's diversity.

Of note for this clonotype: Its antigen is as yet unknown.

Investigators profiled TCR beta VDJ and CDR3 from genomic DNA template. TCRdb re-analysed the reads in MiXCR, keeping a single row per CDR3 protein. Of under 350,000 distinct CDR3 sequences in the sample, approximately 60% are singletons; the top ten hold under 1.5%. This CDR3 spans 15 amino acids. Per germline, CDR1 SGHVS and CDR2 FQNEAQ. V lost 5 bases, J lost 9 bases, and 12 bases stayed unmatched. In patients chosen for sequencing, flow cytometry had shown CD8+CD57+ cell expansion. Therapy had not been given to patients before blood sampling. Sample: sorted CD4+, CD8+, or CD8+CD57+ T cells (not recorded which) from PBMCs. The chain recombines TRBV7-8 with TRBJ2-1; TRBD2 aligns across 8 bases. This TCR derives from a human donor with aplastic anemia. The CDR3 DNA is TGTGCCAGCAGCCCCCTGGGTAGCGGGACTGGTGAGCAGTTCTTC. This sequence encodes CASSPLGSGTGEQFF.